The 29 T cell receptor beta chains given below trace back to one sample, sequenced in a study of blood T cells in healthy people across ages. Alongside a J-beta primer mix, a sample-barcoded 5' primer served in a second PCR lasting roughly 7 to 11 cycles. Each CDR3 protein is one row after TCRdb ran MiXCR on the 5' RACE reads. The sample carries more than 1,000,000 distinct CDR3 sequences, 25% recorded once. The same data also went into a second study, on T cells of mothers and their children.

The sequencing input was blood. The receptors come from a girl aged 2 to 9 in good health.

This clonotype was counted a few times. The CDR3 loop is CASSQDEGSWNEQFF. CDR3 nucleotides: TGTGCCAGCAGCCAAGACGAGGGGAGCTGGAATGAGCAGTTCTTC. The chain recombines TRBV3-1 with TRBJ2-5; D assignment may be TRBD1 or TRBD2 (5 bases each). The J call is doubtful: the DNA matches TRBJ2-1 better. CDR1 is LGHDT, CDR2 YNNKEL, per germline (reference sequence). This CDR3 spans 15 amino acids.

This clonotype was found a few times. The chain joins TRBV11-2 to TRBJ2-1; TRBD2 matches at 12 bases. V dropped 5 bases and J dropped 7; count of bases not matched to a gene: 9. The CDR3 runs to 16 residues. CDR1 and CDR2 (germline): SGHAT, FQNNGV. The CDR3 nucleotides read TGTGCCAGCAGCCCATTGGGGCTAGCGGGAGGGAATGAGCAGTTCTTC. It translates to CASSPLGLAGGNEQFF.

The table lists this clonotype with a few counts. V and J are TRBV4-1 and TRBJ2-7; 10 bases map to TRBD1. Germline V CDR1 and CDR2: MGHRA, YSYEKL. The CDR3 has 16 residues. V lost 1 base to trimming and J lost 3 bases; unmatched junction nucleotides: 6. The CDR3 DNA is TGCGCCAGCAGCCAAGGTCCGGGACAGGGGATCTACGAGCAGTACTTC. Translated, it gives CASSQGPGQGIYEQYF.

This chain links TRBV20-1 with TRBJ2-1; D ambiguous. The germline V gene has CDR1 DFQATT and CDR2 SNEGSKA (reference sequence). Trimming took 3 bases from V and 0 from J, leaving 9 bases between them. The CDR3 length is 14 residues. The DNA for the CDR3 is TGCAGTGCTAGTGATCCCTTCTCCTACAATGAGCAGTTCTTC. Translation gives CSASDPFSYNEQFF.

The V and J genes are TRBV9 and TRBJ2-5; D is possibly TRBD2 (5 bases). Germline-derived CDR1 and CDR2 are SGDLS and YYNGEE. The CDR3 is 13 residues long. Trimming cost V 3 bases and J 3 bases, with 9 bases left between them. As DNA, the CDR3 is TGTGCCAGCAGCGCCGGACTGAAAGAGACCCAGTACTTC. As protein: CASSAGLKETQYF.

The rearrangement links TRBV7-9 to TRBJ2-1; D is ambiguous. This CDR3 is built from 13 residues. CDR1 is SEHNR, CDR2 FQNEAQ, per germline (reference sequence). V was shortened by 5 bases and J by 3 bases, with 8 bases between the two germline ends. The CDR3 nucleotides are TGTGCCAGCAGCCTCCTTAACTACAATGAGCAGTTCTTC. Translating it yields CASSLLNYNEQFF.

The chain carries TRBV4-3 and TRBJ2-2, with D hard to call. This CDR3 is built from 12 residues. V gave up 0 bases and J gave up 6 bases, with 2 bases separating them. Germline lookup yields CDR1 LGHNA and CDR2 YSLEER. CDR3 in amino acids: CASSQDSGELFF. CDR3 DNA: TGCGCCAGCAGCCAAGATTCCGGGGAGCTGTTTTTT.

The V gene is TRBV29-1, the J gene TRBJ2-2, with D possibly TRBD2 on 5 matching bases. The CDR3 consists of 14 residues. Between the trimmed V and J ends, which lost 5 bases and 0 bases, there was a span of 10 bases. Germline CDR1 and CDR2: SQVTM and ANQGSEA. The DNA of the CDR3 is TGCAGCGTTCATCTAGCTGCGAACACCGGGGAGCTGTTTTTT. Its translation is CSVHLAANTGELFF.

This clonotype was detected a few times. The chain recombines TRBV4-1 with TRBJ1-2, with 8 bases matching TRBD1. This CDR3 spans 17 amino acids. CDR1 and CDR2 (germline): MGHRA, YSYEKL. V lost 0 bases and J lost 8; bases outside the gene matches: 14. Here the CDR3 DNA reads TGCGCCAGCAGCCAAGACCTAAACGACAGGGGACGTCGAGGCTACACCTTC. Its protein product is CASSQDLNDRGRRGYTF.

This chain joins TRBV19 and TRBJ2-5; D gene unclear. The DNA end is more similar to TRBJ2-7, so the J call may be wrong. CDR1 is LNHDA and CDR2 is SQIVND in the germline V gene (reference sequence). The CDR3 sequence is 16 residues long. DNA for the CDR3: TGTGCCAGTAGTTCGACGGGTAGTTCTATGGGCTACGAGCAGTACTTC. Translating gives CASSSTGSSMGYEQYF.

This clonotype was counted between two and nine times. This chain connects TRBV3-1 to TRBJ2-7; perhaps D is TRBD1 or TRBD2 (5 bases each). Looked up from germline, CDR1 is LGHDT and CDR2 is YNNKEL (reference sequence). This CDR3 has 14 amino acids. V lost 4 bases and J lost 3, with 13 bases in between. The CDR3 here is CASSPSWDVYEQYF. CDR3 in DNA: TGTGCCAGCAGCCCCTCCTGGGACGTCTACGAGCAGTACTTC.

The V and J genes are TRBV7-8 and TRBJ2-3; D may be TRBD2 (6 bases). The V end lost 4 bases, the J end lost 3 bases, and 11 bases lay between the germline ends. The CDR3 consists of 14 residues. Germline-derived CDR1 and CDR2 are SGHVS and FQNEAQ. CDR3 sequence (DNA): TGTGCCAGCAGCTGGGGAGGCGGGACAGATACGCAGTATTTT. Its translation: CASSWGGGTDTQYF.

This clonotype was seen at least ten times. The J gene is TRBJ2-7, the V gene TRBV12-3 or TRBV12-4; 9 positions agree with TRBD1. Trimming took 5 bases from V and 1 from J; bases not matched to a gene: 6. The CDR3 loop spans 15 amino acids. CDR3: CASSRAGTGSYEQYF. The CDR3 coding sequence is TGTGCCAGCAGTCGAGCCGGGACAGGGTCCTACGAGCAGTACTTC.

Here the CDR3 DNA reads TGCAGTGCTAGAGCCGGGCAGACGGGGCACGAGCAGTACTTC. Translating it yields CSARAGQTGHEQYF. This chain links TRBV20-1 with TRBJ2-7; D is tentatively TRBD1 or TRBD2 (5 bases each). The CDR3 totals 14 residues. Germline values: CDR1 DFQATT, CDR2 SNEGSKA (reference sequence). Trimming cost V 1 base and J 5 bases, with 15 bases left between them.

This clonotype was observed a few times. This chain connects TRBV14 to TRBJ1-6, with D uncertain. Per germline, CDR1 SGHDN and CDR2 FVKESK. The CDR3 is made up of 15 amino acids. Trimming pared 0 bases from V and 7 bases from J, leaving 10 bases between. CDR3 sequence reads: CASSQEKARNSPLHF. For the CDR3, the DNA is TGTGCCAGCAGCCAAGAGAAGGCACGGAATTCACCCCTCCACTTT. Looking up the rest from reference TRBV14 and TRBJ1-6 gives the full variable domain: EAGVTQFPSHSVIEKGQTVTLRCDPISGHDNLYWYRRVMGKEIKFLLHFVKESKQDESGMPNNRFLAERTGGTYSTLKVQPAELEDSGVYFCASSQEKARNSPLHFGNGTRLTVT.

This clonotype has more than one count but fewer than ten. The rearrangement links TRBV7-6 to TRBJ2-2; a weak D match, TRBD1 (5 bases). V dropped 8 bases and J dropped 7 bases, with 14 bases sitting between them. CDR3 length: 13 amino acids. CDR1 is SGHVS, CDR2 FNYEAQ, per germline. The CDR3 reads CASVTPGNGELFF. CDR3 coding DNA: TGTGCCAGCGTCACCCCAGGGAACGGGGAGCTGTTTTTT.

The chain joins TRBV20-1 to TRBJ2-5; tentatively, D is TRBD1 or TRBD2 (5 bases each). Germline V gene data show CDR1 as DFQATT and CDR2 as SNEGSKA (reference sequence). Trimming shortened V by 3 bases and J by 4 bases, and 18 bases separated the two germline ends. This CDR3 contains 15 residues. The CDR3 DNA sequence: TGCAGTGCTAGGGGGGAACTAGTTTTCGGAGAGACCCAGTACTTC. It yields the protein CSARGELVFGETQYF.

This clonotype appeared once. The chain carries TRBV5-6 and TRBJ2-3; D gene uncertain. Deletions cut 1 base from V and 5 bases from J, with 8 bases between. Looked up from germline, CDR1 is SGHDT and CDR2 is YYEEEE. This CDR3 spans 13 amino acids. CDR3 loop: CASSLWGGDTQYF. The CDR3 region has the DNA TGTGCCAGCAGCTTGTGGGGTGGAGATACGCAGTATTTT.

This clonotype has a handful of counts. CDR3 amino acids: CSVVVTGQETQYF. The CDR3 DNA reads as TGCAGCGTTGTGGTGACAGGCCAAGAGACCCAGTACTTC. The rearrangement uses TRBV29-1 and TRBJ2-5, with a possible D match to TRBD1 (6 bases). The V and J ends lost 4 bases and 1 base respectively, with 10 bases between them. The germline CDR1 and CDR2 sequences are SQVTM and ANQGSEA. The CDR3 has 13 amino acids. The full variable domain, with the rest looked up from reference TRBV29-1 and TRBJ2-5, is SAVISQKPSRDICQRGTSLTIQCQVDSQVTMMFWYRQQPGQSLTLIATANQGSEATYESGFVIDKFPISRPNLTFSTLTVSNMSPEDSSIYLCSVVVTGQETQYFGPGTRLLVL.

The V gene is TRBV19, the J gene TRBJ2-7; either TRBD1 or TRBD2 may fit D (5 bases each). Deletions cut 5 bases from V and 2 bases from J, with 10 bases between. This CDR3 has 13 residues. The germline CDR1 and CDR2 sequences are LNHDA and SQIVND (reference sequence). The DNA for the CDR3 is TGTGCCAGTAGTGAGGGGTACGCCTACGAGCAGTACTTC. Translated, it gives CASSEGYAYEQYF.

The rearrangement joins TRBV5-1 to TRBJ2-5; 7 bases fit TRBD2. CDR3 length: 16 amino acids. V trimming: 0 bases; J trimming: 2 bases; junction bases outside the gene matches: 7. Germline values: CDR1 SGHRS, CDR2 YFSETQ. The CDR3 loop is CASSLVGLADQETQYF. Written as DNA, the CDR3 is TGCGCCAGCAGCTTGGTAGGTCTAGCGGATCAAGAGACCCAGTACTTC.

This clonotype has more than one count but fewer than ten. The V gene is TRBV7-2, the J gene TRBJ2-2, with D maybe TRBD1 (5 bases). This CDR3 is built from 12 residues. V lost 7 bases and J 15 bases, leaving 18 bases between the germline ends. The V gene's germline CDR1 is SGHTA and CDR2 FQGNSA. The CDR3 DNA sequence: TGTGCCAGCACCACAGGACGGGTAGAGATGTTTTTT. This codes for CASTTGRVEMFF.

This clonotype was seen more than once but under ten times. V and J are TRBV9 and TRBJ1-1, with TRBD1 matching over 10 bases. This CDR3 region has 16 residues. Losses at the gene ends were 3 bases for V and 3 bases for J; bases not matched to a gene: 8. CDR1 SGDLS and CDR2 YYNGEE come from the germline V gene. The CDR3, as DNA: TGTGCCAGCAGCGAGAGACAGGGGGCGTTGGACACTGAAGCTTTCTTT. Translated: CASSERQGALDTEAFF.

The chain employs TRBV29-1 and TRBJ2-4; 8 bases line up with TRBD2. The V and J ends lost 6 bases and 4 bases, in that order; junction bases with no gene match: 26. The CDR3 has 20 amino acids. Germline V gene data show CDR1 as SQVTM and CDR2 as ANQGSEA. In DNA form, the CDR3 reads TGCAGCGTCATTCTGGTTTTGGCGGGGGGCCTAAATGATCCGAAAAACATTCAGTACTTC. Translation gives CSVILVLAGGLNDPKNIQYF.

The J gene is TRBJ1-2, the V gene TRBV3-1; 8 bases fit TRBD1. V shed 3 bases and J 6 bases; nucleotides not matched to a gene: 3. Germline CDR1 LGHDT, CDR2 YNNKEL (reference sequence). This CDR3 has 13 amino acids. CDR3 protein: CASSQDRVHGYTF. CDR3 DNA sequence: TGTGCCAGCAGCCAGGACAGGGTGCATGGCTACACCTTC.

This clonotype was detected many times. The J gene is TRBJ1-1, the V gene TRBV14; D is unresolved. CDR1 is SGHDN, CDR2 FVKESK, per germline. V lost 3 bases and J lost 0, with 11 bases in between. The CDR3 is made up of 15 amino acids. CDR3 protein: CASSQSEGMNTEAFF. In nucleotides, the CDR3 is TGTGCCAGCAGCCAGTCCGAGGGTATGAACACTGAAGCTTTCTTT.

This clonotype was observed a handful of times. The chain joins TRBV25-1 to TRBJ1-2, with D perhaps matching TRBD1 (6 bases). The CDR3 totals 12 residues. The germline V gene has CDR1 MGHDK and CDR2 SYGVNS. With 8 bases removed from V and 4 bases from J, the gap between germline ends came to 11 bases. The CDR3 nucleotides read TGTGCCAGCGTAGGGGGAATCTATGGCTACACCTTC. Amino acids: CASVGGIYGYTF.

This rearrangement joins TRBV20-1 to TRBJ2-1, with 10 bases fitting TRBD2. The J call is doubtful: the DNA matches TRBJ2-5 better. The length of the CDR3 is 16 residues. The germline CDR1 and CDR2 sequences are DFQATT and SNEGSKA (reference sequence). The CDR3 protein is CSASSLAGELWETQYF. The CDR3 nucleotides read TGCAGTGCTAGCAGCCTAGCGGGAGAGCTCTGGGAGACCCAGTACTTC.

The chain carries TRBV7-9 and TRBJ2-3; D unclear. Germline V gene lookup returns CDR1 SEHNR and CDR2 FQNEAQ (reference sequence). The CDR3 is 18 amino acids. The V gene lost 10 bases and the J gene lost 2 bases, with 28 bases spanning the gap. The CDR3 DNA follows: TGTGCCACGCATCCCGTATATCGGAGTCGAGTCCACACAGATACGCAGTATTTT. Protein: CATHPVYRSRVHTDTQYF.